There are a few counts of the clone carrying this TCR beta chain. Antigen specificity is unknown. This record belongs to a study of human T cells and chemical hapten exposure. Findings and caveats of the study: Clustering by CDR3 similarity yielded significantly more large clusters from expanded TCRs than controls.

This CDR3 comprises 16 residues. Trimming shortened V by 4 bases and J by 2 bases, and 19 bases separated the two germline ends. Germline loops: CDR1 SGHRS, CDR2 YFSETQ. The sample's time point: patch test 1, 2 weeks after DPC sensitization. Treatment described: therapeutic diphenylcyclopropenone sensitization with weekly scalp DPC. Drawing of blood took place ahead of applying each patch test. For the library, individual cDNA molecules each received unique molecular identifiers. A single record per CDR3 protein comes from TCRdb applying MiXCR to the RACE reads. The sample yields around 190,000 distinct CDR3 sequences, more than 20% seen once.

This receptor was taken from a woman aged 45 to 65 with alopecia areata. Some clones in this sample may be carry-over from other donors' samples. The source was whole blood, collected in connection with sensitization to the hapten diphenylcyclopropenone (DPC). This chain uses TRBV5-1 with TRBJ2-7; D is unclear. CDR3 coding DNA: TGCGCCAGCAGCACTCAGCCGGGTTCCAATCCCTACGAGCAGTACTTC. This gives the protein CASSTQPGSNPYEQYF.